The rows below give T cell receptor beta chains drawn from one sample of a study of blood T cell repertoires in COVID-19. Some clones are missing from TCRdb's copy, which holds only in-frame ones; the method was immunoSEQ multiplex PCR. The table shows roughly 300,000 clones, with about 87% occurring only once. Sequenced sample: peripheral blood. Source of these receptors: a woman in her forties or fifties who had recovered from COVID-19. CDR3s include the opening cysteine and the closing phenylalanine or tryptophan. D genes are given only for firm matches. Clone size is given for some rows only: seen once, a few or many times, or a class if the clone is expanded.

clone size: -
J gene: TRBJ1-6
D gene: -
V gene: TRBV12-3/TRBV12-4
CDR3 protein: CASSFVGSSLLHF
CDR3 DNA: TGTGCCAGCAGTTTCGTAGGGAGTTCACTCCTCCACTTT

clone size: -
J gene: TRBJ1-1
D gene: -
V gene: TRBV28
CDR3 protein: CASGPGGTEAFF
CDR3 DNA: TGTGCCAGCGGGCCTGGTGGAACTGAAGCTTTCTTT

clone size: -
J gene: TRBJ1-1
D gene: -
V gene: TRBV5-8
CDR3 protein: CASSYGTGLSTEAFF
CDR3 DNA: TGTGCCAGCAGTTACGGGACTGGCCTGAGCACTGAAGCTTTCTTT

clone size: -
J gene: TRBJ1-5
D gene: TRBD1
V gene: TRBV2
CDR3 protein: CASSKGTARNQPQHF
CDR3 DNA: TGTGCCAGCAGTAAAGGGACAGCTAGGAATCAGCCCCAGCATTTT

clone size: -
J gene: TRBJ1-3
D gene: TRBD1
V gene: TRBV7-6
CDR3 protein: CASSLAWGQGIVSGNTIYF
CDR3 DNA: TGTGCCAGCAGCTTAGCGTGGGGACAGGGTATCGTATCTGGAAACACCATATATTTT

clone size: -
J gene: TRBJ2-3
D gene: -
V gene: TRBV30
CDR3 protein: CAWSGVGTDTQYF
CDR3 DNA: TGTGCCTGGAGTGGAGTCGGCACAGATACGCAGTATTTT

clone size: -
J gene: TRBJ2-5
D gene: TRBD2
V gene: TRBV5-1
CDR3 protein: CASSPGLAGETQYF
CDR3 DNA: TGCGCCAGCAGCCCGGGACTAGCGGGGGAGACCCAGTACTTC

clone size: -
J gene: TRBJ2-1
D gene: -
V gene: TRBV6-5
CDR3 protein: CASTAPSGEQFF
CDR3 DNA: TGTGCCAGCACCGCCCCTTCGGGTGAGCAGTTCTTC

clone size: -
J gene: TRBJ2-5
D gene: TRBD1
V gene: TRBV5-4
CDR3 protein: CASSQTGDETQYF
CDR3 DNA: TGTGCCAGCAGTCAGACAGGGGACGAGACCCAGTACTTC

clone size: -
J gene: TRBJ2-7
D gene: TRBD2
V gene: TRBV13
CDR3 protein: CASSLAISWTSGRPLTYYEQYF
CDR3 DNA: TGTGCCAGCAGCCTCGCAATCTCTTGGACTAGCGGGAGGCCCCTAACCTACTACGAGCAGTACTTC

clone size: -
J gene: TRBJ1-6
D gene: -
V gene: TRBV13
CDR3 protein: CASSFGGSSYNSPLHF
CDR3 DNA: TGTGCCAGCAGTTTCGGGGGGAGCTCCTATAATTCACCCCTCCACTTT

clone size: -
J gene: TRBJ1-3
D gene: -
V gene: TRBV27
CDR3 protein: CASSAGASTGNTIYF
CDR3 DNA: TGTGCCAGCAGTGCAGGGGCCTCCACTGGAAACACCATATATTTT

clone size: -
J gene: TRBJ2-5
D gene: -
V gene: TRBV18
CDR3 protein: CASSVRDSQETQYF
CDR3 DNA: TGTGCCAGCTCAGTCCGGGACTCTCAAGAGACCCAGTACTTC

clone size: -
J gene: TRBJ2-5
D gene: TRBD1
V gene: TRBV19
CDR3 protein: CASSIGPTGGETQYF
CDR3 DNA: TGTGCCAGTAGTATAGGTCCGACAGGGGGAGAGACCCAGTACTTC

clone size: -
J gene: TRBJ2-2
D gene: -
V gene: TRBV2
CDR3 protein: CASRQGSNTGELFF
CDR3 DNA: TGTGCCAGCAGACAGGGCTCGAACACCGGGGAGCTGTTTTTT

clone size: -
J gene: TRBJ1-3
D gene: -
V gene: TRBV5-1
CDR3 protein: CASSFTPGGNTIYF
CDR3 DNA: TGCGCCAGCAGCTTCACGCCGGGGGGGAACACCATATATTTT

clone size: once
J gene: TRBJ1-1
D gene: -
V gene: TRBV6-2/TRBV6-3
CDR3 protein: CASSYLLGGEAFF
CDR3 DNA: TGTGCCAGCAGTTACTTATTGGGGGGTGAAGCTTTCTTT

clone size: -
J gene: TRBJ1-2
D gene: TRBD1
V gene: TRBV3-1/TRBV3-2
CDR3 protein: CASSQSLQGGYTF
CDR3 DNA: TGTGCCAGCAGCCAAAGCCTACAGGGGGGCTACACCTTC

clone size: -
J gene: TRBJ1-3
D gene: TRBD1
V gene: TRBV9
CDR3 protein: CASIAGGVFLSGNTIYF
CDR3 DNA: TGTGCCAGCATCGCAGGGGGCGTTTTCCTTTCTGGAAACACCATATATTTT

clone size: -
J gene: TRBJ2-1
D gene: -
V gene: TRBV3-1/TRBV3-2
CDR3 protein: CASSPGYEGDEQFF
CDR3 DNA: TGTGCCAGCAGCCCCGGCTATGAGGGGGACGAGCAGTTCTTC

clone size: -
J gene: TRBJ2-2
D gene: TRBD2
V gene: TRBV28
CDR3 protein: CASGSGGGYANTGELFF
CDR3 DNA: TGTGCCAGCGGAAGCGGGGGTGGTTACGCGAACACCGGGGAGCTGTTTTTT

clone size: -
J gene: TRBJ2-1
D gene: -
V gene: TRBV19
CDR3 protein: CASSSMLSNEQFF
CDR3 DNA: TGTGCCAGTAGTAGTATGTTGAGCAATGAGCAGTTCTTC

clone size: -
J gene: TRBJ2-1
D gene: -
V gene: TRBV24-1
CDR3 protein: CATSDLLSRGTYNEQFF
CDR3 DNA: TGTGCCACCAGTGATTTGCTCTCCAGGGGCACCTACAATGAGCAGTTCTTC

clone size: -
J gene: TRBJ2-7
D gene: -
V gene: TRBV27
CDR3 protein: CASSLSVVLRGHEQYF
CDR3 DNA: TGTGCCAGCAGTTTATCGGTGGTTTTGCGGGGCCACGAGCAGTACTTC

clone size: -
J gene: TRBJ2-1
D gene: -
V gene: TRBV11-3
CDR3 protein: CASSPRRGRDNEQFF
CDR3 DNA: TGTGCCAGCAGCCCCAGGCGGGGACGGGACAATGAGCAGTTCTTC

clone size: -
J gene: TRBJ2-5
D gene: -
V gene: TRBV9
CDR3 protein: CASSVQPASQETQYF
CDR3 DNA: TGTGCCAGCAGCGTCCAGCCAGCGAGTCAAGAGACCCAGTACTTC

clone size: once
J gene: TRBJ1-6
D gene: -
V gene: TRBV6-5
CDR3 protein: CASSLIKGESPLHF
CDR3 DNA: TGTGCCAGCAGCCTAATAAAGGGGGAATCACCCCTCCACTTT

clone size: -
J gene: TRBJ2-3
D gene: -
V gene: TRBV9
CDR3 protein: CASSVIDTQYF
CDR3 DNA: TGTGCCAGCAGCGTTATAGATACGCAGTATTTT

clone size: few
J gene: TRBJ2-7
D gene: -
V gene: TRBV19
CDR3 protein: CASSITTFGPGGKQYF
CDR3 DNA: TGTGCCAGTAGTATAACTACATTCGGACCCGGCGGGAAGCAGTACTTC

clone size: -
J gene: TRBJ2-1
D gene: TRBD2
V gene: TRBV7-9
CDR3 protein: CASSSSGDAGGYNEQFF
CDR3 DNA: TGTGCCAGCAGCAGCAGTGGTGATGCGGGAGGCTACAATGAGCAGTTCTTC

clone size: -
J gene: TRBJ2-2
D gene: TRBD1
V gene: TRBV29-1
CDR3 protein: CSVRETGGTGELFF
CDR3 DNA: TGCAGCGTTCGGGAGACAGGGGGCACCGGGGAGCTGTTTTTT

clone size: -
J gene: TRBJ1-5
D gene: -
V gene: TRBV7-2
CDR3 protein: CASSLRGSSNQPQHF
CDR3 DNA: TGTGCCAGCAGCTTGCGGGGCTCAAGCAATCAGCCCCAGCATTTT

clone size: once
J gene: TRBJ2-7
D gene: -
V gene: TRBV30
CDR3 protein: CAWNKGGDEQYF
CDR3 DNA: TGTGCCTGGAACAAAGGGGGTGACGAGCAGTACTTC

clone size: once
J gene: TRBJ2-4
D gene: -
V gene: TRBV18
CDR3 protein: CASSLSVAKDIQYF
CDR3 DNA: TGTGCCAGCTCCCTCAGCGTAGCCAAAGACATTCAGTACTTC

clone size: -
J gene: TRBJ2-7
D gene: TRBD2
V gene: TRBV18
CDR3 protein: CASSFSSGTYEQYF
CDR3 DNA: TGTGCCAGCTCATTTTCTAGCGGGACCTACGAGCAGTACTTC

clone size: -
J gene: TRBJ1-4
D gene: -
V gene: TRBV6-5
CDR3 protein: CASRFSRVTNEKLFF
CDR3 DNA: TGTGCCAGCAGATTCTCCAGGGTAACTAATGAAAAACTGTTTTTT

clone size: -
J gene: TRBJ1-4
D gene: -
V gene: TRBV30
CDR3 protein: CAHGRGEGVGEKLFF
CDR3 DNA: TGTGCCCATGGAAGGGGAGAGGGGGTTGGGGAAAAACTGTTTTTT

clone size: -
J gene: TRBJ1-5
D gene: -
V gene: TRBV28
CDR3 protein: CASSLSSLGVLQPQHF
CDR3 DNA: TGTGCCAGCAGTTTAAGTTCACTCGGGGTTCTTCAGCCCCAGCATTTT

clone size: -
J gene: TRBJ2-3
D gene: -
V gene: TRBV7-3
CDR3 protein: CASSLQSTDTQYF
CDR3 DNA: TGTGCCAGCAGCTTACAGAGCACAGATACGCAGTATTTT

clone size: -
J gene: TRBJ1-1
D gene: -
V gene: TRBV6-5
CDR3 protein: CASSSTGSTEAFF
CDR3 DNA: TGTGCCAGCAGTTCCACAGGGAGCACTGAAGCTTTCTTT

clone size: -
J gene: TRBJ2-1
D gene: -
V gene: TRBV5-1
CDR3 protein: CASSLAFRRNNEQFF
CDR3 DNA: TGCGCCAGCAGCTTGGCTTTCAGGAGGAACAATGAGCAGTTCTTC

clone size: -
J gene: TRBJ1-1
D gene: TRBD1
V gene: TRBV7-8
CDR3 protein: CASSPQGGQGAKTEAFF
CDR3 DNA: TGTGCCAGCAGCCCCCAGGGGGGACAGGGAGCTAAGACTGAAGCTTTCTTT